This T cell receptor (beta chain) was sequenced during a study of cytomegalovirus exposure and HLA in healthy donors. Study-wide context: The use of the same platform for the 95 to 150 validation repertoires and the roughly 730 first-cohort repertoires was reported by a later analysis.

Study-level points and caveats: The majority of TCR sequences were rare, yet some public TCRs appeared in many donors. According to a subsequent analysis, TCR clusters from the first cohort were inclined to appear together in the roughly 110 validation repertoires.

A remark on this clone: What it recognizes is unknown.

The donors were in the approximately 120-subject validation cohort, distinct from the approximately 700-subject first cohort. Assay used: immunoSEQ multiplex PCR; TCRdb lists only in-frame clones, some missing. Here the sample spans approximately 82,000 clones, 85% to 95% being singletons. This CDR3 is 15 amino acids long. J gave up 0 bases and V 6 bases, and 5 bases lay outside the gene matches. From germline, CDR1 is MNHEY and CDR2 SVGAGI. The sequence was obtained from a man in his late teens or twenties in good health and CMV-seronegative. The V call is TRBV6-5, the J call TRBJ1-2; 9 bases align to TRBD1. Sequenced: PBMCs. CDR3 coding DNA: TGTGCCAGCAGCCCGACAGGGGGAACTAACTATGGCTACACCTTC. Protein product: CASSPTGGTNYGYTF.